The 15 T cell receptor beta chains reported below all come from one sample, sequenced in a study of T cell responses to AZD1222 COVID-19 vaccine (dated by TCRdb to about 2021). The method was the immunoSEQ multiplex PCR assay. TCRdb provides this immuneACCESS table in a form limited to in-frame rearrangements. Some clones are lacking; in checked studies, under half of them reflect an unresolved V gene, and why the rest are absent is not known. The sample yields 95,000 to 150,000 clones; 87% were counted once. Around 9.4% of the sample goes to the ten largest clones. Per the publication, the time point label means: baseline before first vaccination. The sample was peripheral blood, taken on day 0 of AZD1222 vaccination. The receptors derive from an adult in good health.

This rearrangement joins TRBV15 to TRBJ1-2; weak D call: TRBD1 (6 bases). This CDR3 contains 14 residues. CDR1 LNHNV and CDR2 YYDKDF come from the germline V gene (reference sequence). V lost 0 bases to trimming and J lost 5 bases, with 10 bases between them. This CDR3 reads CATSREGRGYGYTF. CDR3 DNA: TGTGCCACCAGCAGAGAGGGTAGGGGGTATGGCTACACCTTC. The full variable domain, in which reference TRBV15 and TRBJ1-2 provide the parts outside the CDR3, is DAMVIQNPRYQVTQFGKPVTLSCSQTLNHNVMYWYQQKSSQAPKLLFHYYDKDFNNEADTPDNFQSRRPNTSFCFLDIRSPGLGDTAMYLCATSREGRGYGYTFGSGTRLTVV.

The chain combines TRBV27 with TRBJ1-3, with a weak D call TRBD1 (6 bases). Germline V CDR1 and CDR2: MNHEY, SMNVEV (reference sequence). CDR3 length equals 15 residues. The V end lost 3 bases, the J end lost 4 bases, and 13 bases lay between the germline ends. The CDR3 nucleotides read TGTGCCAGCAGTTTTCGGGGGGCCATGGGAAACACCATATATTTT. It specifies CASSFRGAMGNTIYF.

A word on this clone: Germline is not matched at one junction end, which may reflect a read error. Written as DNA, the CDR3 is TGTGCTAGCAGCTTGATGCCTGAGGGGGAGCTGTTTTTT. This encodes CASSLMPEGELFF. This chain connects TRBV7-7 to TRBJ2-2; D gene uncertain. Germline assignment: CDR1 SSHAT and CDR2 FNYEAQ (reference sequence). The CDR3 extends over 13 amino acids.

This clone was seen once. The gene calls are TRBV11-2 and TRBJ2-5; TRBD2 matches 7 bases. Trimming removed 1 base from V and 5 bases from J; junction bases left unmatched: 4. Germline V CDR1 and CDR2: SGHAT, FQNNGV. The CDR3 length is 14 residues. The CDR3 DNA sequence: TGTGCCAGCAGCTTAGGGTGGGGAGGGGAGACCCAGTACTTC. It specifies CASSLGWGGETQYF.

The J gene is TRBJ2-1, the V gene TRBV4-1; D gene unclear. Trimming left V 0 bases short and J 5 bases short, with 8 bases between. The CDR3 length is 14 residues. Germline V CDR1 and CDR2: MGHRA, YSYEKL. CDR3 in amino acids: CASSQDLAHNEQFF. Here the CDR3 DNA reads TGCGCCAGCAGCCAAGACTTAGCCCACAATGAGCAGTTCTTC.

The rearrangement links TRBV5-6 to TRBJ2-7; D may be TRBD2 (6 bases). V lost 2 bases and J 2 bases, leaving 11 bases between the germline ends. The CDR3 contains 14 residues. Germline values: CDR1 SGHDT, CDR2 YYEEEE. CDR3 nucleotide sequence: TGTGCCAGCAGCTTCGGGGGAGTACCCTACGAGCAGTACTTC. Translating gives CASSFGGVPYEQYF. The complete variable domain, with remaining parts taken from reference TRBV5-6 and TRBJ2-7, reads DAGVTQSPTHLIKTRGQQVTLRCSPKSGHDTVSWYQQALGQGPQFIFQYYEEEERQRGNFPDRFSGHQFPNYSSELNVNALLLGDSALYLCASSFGGVPYEQYFGPGTRLTVT.

The chain is built from TRBV9 and TRBJ2-7; D gene uncertain. The CDR3 has 11 residues. V was shortened by 3 bases and J by 5 bases, with 6 bases between the two germline ends. Germline V CDR1 and CDR2: SGDLS, YYNGEE. Written as DNA, the CDR3 is TGTGCCAGCAGCGCCCTTAACGAGCAGTACTTC. This translates into CASSALNEQYF.

V and J are TRBV12-3 or TRBV12-4 and TRBJ1-2; D uncertain. The CDR3 length is 13 residues. Trimming pared 1 base from V and 5 bases from J, leaving 8 bases between. The CDR3 spells CASSLEGLYGYTF. Written as DNA, the CDR3 is TGTGCCAGCAGTTTAGAAGGCCTATATGGCTACACCTTC.

This chain links TRBV19 with TRBJ2-7; weak D call: TRBD2 (5 bases). The V gene's germline CDR1 is LNHDA and CDR2 SQIVND (reference sequence). The CDR3 sequence is 14 residues long. The V end was cut by 3 bases, the J end by 4 bases, with 13 bases between. CDR3 sequence reads: CASSIGRRNYEQYF. For the CDR3, the DNA is TGTGCCAGTAGTATCGGGCGGAGGAATTACGAGCAGTACTTC.

This sequence joins TRBV5-4 and TRBJ2-1; 8 positions agree with TRBD2. V was clipped by 2 bases and J by 7 bases; unmatched bases: 5. The CDR3 runs 14 residues. Germline CDR1 SGHNT, CDR2 YYREEE (reference sequence). CDR3 in amino acids: CASSLTGGPNEQFF. DNA of the CDR3: TGTGCCAGCAGCTTAACGGGGGGGCCGAATGAGCAGTTCTTC.

This clone came up once. This CDR3 is CASSVGTQNTEAFF. CDR3 in DNA: TGTGCCAGCAGCGTCGGGACACAGAACACTGAAGCTTTCTTT. The V and J genes are TRBV9 and TRBJ1-1, with D possibly being TRBD1 (6 bases). Germline loops: CDR1 SGDLS, CDR2 YYNGEE. This CDR3 contains 14 residues. The V end lost 2 bases, the J end lost 1 base, and 9 bases lay between the germline ends.

The chain uses TRBV28 and TRBJ2-5; no clear D. Germline-derived CDR1 and CDR2 are MDHEN and SYDVKM. Trimming stripped 5 bases from V and 9 bases from J, with 10 bases between. The CDR3 extends over 11 amino acids. The CDR3 sequence is CASSGPVAQYF. The CDR3 DNA reads TGTGCCAGCAGTGGACCCGTGGCCCAGTACTTC. Looking up the rest from reference TRBV28 and TRBJ2-5 gives the full variable domain: DVKVTQSSRYLVKRTGEKVFLECVQDMDHENMFWYRQDPGLGLRLIYFSYDVKMKEKGDIPEGYSVSREKKERFSLILESASTNQTSMYLCASSGPVAQYFGPGTRLLVL.

This chain's CDR3 is CASSGTRLPGNTIYF. The DNA of the CDR3 is TGTGCCAGCAGCGGGACCAGACTGCCCGGAAACACCATATATTTT. This chain uses TRBV9 with TRBJ1-3; D is unresolved. Trimming removed 3 bases at V and 4 bases at J, with 14 bases between. Germline-derived CDR1 and CDR2 are SGDLS and YYNGEE. This CDR3 comprises 15 residues.

Points on this clone: Other nucleotide sequences in the sample specify the same CDR3. V and J are TRBV5-4 and TRBJ2-5; TRBD2 matches at 13 bases. Germline V gene sequence: CDR1 SGHNT, CDR2 YYREEE (reference sequence). After removal of 1 base from V and 4 bases from J, the junction contained 1 base not matched to a gene. The CDR3 length is 15 residues. The CDR3 here is CASSLRTSGGETQYF. DNA for the CDR3: TGTGCCAGCAGCTTGAGGACTAGCGGGGGAGAGACCCAGTACTTC.

The rearrangement links TRBV28 to TRBJ2-1, with D hard to call. The ends were cut back, 5 bases at V and 4 bases at J, with 6 bases in the middle. This CDR3 spans 12 amino acids. Germline assignment: CDR1 MDHEN and CDR2 SYDVKM. In DNA, the CDR3 is TGTGCCAGCAGTCCCAATTACAATGAGCAGTTCTTC. As protein: CASSPNYNEQFF.